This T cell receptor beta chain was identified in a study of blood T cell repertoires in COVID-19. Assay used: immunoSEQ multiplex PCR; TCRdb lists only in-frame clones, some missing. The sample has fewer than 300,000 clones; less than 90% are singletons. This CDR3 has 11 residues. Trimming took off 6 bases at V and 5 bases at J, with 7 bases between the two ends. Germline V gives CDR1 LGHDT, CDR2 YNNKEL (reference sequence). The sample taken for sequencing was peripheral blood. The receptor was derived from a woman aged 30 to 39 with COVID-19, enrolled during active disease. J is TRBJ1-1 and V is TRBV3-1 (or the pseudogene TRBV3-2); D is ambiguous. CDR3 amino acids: CASRGPTEAFF. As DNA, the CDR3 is TGTGCCAGCAGGGGCCCAACTGAAGCTTTCTTT.